The text below deals with one T cell receptor beta chain. No cognate antigen has been identified for it. Base qualities are missing; no much larger clone stands one base away. To estimate absolute template abundance from read counts, synthetic TCR analog templates were spiked into each PCR. The immunoSEQ assay used bias-controlled V and J gene primers to amplify TCRbeta CDR3 regions from genomic DNA. Sequencing of rearranged TCRbeta segments was done at approximately 20X coverage. In the authors' own workflow: Sequencing errors were corrected by clustering, and CDR3s were annotated against IMGT so that V, D and J genes could be assigned. Out-of-frame and stop-codon sequences were excluded, and only productive TCRbeta rearrangements were used in downstream analyses. To compute clonality, Shannon entropy was normalized by the log of the number of unique productive sequences and then subtracted from one. Fisher's exact test with Benjamini-Hochberg correction, at a threshold of adjusted p below 0.01, was used to find clones that differed between time points or between blood and tumor. TCRdb provides this immuneACCESS table in a form limited to in-frame rearrangements. Some clones are lacking; in checked studies, under half of them reflect an unresolved V gene, and why the rest are absent is not known. V, J and clone size reflect that table, while D and trimming were determined from the DNA. This sample is represented by about 19,000 clones; about four fifths of them were singletons. The top ten clones comprise 1.5% to 2% of the sample.

The sample is drawn from a study of PD-L1 blockade in urothelial cancer (dated by TCRdb to 2016 to 2017). The study in broad terms: Therapy was started around 2014 for all patients, and atezolizumab 1,200 mg was administered intravenously every 3 weeks. About 90% of the roughly 29 patients were males with bladder-origin urothelial cancer, and 18 of 29 reported a prior smoking history. Patients had an ECOG performance status of 0 or 1 and had received between 0 and 3 prior chemotherapy regimens. Blood samples were analyzed at 3 weeks after treatment start (second dose) and at 6 weeks after treatment start. Blood samples gave a median of approximately 150,000 T cells and approximately 80,000 unique TCRs, with a median clonality of 0.080. The study, an exploratory multi-omic analysis, examined somatic, immune and clinical correlates of response to PD-L1 blockade with atezolizumab in urothelial cancer. Pretreatment tumor samples, along with matched peripheral blood collected serially before and after atezolizumab treatment, underwent TCR sequencing. Durable clinical benefit was defined as progression-free survival longer than 6 months, and TCR features were also tested against progression-free and overall survival. Whole exome sequencing and RNA sequencing of pretreatment tumors were performed alongside TCR sequencing in the same patients. Roughly 10 patients achieved durable clinical benefit and approximately 20 did not. Pretreatment blood TCR-seq was available for about 27 patients, at least one posttreatment blood collection was obtained for some 25 patients, and tumor TCR-seq was available for some 25 patients.

The CDR3 spans 17 residues, from the cysteine through the phenylalanine. Just the 51-base CDR3 DNA is kept, in frame starting at base 1. CDR1 and CDR2 were assigned from the germline V gene as SGHTA and FQGTGA. Trimming takes 0 bases off V and 3 bases off J; junction bases not matched to a gene: 9. Overall study results and their limits: Because the sample size was small (n of about 29) and many of the analyses were exploratory, the results are meant to be hypothesis-generating. Improved progression-free and overall survival was found to be associated with pretreatment peripheral blood TCR clonality below the median. At 3 weeks after the start of treatment, tumor-associated TCR clones in peripheral blood had expanded more in patients with durable benefit (n ≈ 20, p = 0.022).

Per the publication, the time point label means: peripheral blood 6 weeks after treatment start. A total of roughly 31 patients with locally advanced or metastatic urothelial carcinoma, treated at Memorial Sloan Kettering on a trial protocol, made up the cohort. Peripheral blood mononuclear cells were collected pretreatment and during treatment, with between 1 and 8 total time points obtained per patient. The Qiagen DNeasy Blood extraction kit was used to purify genomic DNA from total PBMCs and tumor samples. Collected pretreatment and during treatment, PBMCs were isolated and stored as previously described.

The rearranged chain carries TRBV7-3 and TRBJ2-5; 8 bases in the junction line up with TRBD1. The sequencing here drew on PBMCs, taken around atezolizumab (anti-PD-L1) treatment. The sequence was collected from a man aged 45-60 years with urothelial cancer. The DNA sequence reads TGTGCCAGCAGCTTAACCCCGCGTCAGGGGGCGGAAGAGACCCAGTACTTC. Protein translation: CASSLTPRQGAEETQYF.